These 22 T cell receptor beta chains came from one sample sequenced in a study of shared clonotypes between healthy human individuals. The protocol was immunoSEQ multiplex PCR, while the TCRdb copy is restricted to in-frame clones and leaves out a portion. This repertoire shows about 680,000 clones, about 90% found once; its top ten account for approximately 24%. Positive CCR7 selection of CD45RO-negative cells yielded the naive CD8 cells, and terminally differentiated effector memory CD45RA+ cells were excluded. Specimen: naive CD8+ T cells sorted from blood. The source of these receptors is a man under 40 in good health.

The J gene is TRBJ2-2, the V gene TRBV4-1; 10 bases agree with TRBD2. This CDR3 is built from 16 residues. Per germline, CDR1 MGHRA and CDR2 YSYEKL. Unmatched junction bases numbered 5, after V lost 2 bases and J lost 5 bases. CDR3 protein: CASSQLAGVGTGELFF. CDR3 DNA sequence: TGCGCCAGCAGCCAACTAGCGGGAGTCGGGACCGGGGAGCTGTTTTTT.

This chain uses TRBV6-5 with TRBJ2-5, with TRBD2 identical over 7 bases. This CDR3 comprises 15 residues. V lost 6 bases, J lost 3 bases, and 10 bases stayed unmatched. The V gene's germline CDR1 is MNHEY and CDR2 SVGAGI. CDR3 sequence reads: CASSPILGGKETQYF. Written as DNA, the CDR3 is TGTGCCAGCAGCCCGATATTGGGAGGGAAAGAGACCCAGTACTTC.

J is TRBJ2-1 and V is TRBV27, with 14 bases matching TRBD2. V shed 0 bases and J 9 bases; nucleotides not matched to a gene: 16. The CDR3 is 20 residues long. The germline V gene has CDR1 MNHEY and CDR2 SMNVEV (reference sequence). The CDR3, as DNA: TGTGCCAGCAGTTTATCGGCCTATGAAAGACTAGCGGGAGGGCCCGGTGAGCAGTTCTTC. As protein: CASSLSAYERLAGGPGEQFF.

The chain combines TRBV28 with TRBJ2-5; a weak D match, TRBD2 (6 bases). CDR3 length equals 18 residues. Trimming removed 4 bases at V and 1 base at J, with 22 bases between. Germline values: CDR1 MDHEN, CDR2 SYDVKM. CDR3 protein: CASSSLRDLKNGQETQYF. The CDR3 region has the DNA TGTGCCAGCAGTTCCCTCCGGGACTTAAAGAATGGCCAAGAGACCCAGTACTTC.

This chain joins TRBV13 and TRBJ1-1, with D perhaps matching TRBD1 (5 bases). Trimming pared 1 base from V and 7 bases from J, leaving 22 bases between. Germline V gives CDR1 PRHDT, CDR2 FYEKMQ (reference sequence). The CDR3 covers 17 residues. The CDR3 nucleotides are TGTGCCAGCAGCTTAGCAGGGACCGAGGGAGGGTTTAGTGAAGCTTTCTTT. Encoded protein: CASSLAGTEGGFSEAFF.

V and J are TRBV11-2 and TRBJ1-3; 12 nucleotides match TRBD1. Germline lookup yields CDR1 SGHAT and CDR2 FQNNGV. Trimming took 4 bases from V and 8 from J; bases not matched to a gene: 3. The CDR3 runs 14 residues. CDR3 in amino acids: CASSSGQGADTIYF. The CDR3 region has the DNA TGTGCCAGCAGCTCGGGACAGGGGGCGGACACCATATATTTT.

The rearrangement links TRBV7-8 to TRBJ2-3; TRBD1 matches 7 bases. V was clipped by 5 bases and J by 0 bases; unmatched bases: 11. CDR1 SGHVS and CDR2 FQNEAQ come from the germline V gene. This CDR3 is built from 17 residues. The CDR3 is CASSRNRGPSSTDTQYF. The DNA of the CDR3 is TGTGCCAGCAGCCGGAACAGGGGCCCATCTAGCACAGATACGCAGTATTTT. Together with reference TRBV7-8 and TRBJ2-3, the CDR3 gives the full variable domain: GAGVSQSPRYKVAKRGQDVALRCDPISGHVSLFWYQQALGQGPEFLTYFQNEAQLDKSGLPSDRFFAERPEGSVSTLKIQRTQQEDSAVYLCASSRNRGPSSTDTQYFGPGTRLTVL.

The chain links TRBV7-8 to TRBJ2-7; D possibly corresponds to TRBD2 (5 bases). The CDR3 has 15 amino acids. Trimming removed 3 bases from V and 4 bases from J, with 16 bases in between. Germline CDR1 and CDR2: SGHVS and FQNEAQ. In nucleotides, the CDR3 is TGTGCCAGCAGCTTCGGATCGGGAATCCAATACGAGCAGTACTTC. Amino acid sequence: CASSFGSGIQYEQYF.

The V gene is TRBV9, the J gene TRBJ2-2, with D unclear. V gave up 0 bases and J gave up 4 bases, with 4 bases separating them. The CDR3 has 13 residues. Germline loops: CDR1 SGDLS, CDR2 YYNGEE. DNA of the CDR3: TGTGCCAGCAGCGTAGCCCGCACCGGGGAGCTGTTTTTT. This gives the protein CASSVARTGELFF.

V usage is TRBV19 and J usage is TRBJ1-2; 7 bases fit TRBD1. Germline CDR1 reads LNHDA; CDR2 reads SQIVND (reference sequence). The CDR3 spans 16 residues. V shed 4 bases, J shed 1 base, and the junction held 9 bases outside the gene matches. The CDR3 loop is CASSTVDRTFNYGYTF. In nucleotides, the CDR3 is TGTGCCAGTAGTACGGTGGACAGGACCTTTAACTATGGCTACACCTTC.

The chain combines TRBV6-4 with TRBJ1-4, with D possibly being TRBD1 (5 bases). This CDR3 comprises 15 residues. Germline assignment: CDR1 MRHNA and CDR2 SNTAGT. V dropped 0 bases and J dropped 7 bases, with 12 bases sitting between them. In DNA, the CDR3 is TGTGCCAGCAGTGACTCGGAGGGGAGGAGTGAAAAACTGTTTTTT. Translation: CASSDSEGRSEKLFF.

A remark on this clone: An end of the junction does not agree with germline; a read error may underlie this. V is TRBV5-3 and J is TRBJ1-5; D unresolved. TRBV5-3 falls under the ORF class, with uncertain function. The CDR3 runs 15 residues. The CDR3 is CASSLIGRSNQPQHF. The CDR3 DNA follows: TGTGCCAGCAGCTTGATTGGCAGGAGCAATCAGCCCCAGCATTTT.

CDR3 sequence (DNA): TGTGCCAGCTCACCACCGCCCGGGGCCAATGAGCAGTTCTTC. It specifies CASSPPPGANEQFF. The chain has TRBV18 and TRBJ2-1; D may correspond to TRBD1 or TRBD2 (5 bases each). Germline V lookup: CDR1 KGHSH, CDR2 LQKENI. V was shortened by 0 bases and J by 6 bases, with 9 bases between the two germline ends. The CDR3 is 14 amino acids.

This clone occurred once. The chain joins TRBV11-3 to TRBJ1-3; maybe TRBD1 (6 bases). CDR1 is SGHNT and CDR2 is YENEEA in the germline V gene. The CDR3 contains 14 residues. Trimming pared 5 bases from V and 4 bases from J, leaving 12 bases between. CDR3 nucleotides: TGTGCCAGCAGCACCAGGGGAGGCGGAAACACCATATATTTT. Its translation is CASSTRGGGNTIYF.

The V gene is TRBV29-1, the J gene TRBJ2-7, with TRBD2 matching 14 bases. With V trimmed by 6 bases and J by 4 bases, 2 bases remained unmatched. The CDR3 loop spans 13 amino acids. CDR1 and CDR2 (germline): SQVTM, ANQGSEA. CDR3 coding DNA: TGCAGCGTGAGGACTAGCGGGAGGTACGAGCAGTACTTC. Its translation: CSVRTSGRYEQYF.

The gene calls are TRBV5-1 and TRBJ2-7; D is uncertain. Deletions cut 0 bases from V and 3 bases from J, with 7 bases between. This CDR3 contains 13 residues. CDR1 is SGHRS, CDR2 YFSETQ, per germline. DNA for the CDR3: TGCGCCAGCAGCTTGGAATCCTTCTACGAGCAGTACTTC. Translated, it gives CASSLESFYEQYF.

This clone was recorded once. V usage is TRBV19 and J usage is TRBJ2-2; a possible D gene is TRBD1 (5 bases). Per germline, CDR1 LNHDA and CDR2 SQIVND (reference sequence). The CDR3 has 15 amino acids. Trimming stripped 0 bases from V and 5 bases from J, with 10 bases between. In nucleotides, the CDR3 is TGTGCCAGTAGTATAGAGCACAGGTGGACCGGGGAGCTGTTTTTT. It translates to CASSIEHRWTGELFF.

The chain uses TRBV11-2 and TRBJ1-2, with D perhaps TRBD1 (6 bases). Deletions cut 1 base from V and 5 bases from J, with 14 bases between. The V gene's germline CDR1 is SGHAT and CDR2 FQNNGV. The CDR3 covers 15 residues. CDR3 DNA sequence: TGTGCCAGCAGCTTAGTGGTGTCGGGGGCTTATGGCTACACCTTC. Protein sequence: CASSLVVSGAYGYTF.

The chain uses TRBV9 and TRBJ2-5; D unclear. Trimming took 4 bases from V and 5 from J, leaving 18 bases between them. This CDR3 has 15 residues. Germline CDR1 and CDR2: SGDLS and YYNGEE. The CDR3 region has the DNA TGTGCCAGCAGCCCCCGTGGGTTGGTTCGGGAGACCCAGTACTTC. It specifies CASSPRGLVRETQYF.

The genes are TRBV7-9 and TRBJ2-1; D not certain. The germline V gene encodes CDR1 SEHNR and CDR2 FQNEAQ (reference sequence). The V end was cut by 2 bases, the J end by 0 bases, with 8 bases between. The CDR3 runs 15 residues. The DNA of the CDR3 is TGTGCCAGCAGCTTACTCCCTAGCTCCTACAATGAGCAGTTCTTC. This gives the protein CASSLLPSSYNEQFF.

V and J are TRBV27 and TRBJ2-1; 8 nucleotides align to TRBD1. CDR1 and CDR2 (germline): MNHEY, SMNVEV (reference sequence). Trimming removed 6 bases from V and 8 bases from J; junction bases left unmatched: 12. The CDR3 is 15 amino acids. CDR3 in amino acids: CASSSLRSGGDEQFF. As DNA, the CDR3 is TGTGCCAGCAGCAGTTTGCGGTCAGGGGGCGATGAGCAGTTCTTC.

CDR3 region: CALEAAGPSGGQFF. The CDR3 DNA sequence: TGTGCCCTTGAGGCGGCCGGCCCCTCAGGGGGGCAGTTCTTC. The chain combines TRBV7-9 with TRBJ2-1, with TRBD1 matching 7 bases. Trimming took 11 bases from V and 12 from J; bases not matched to a gene: 19. This CDR3 spans 14 amino acids. The germline V gene has CDR1 SEHNR and CDR2 FQNEAQ (reference sequence).